Presented here are 9 T cell receptor beta chains from one specimen sequenced in a study of OX40 agonist ivuxolimab in advanced cancers. Repertoires were generated with immunoSEQ multiplex PCR, while TCRdb's copy carries only in-frame clones and drops some. The table includes some 100,000 clones, roughly 90% detected once. The specimen was CD4+ or CD8+ T cells sorted from blood, collected in a trial of the OX40 agonist ivuxolimab. The source of these receptors is an adult with an advanced solid tumor such as melanoma, head and neck, liver or kidney cancer.

This CDR3 reads CASRTGGAGGANVLTF. CDR3 in DNA: TGTGCCAGCAGGACAGGTGGCGCGGGGGGGGCCAACGTCCTGACTTTC. The J gene is TRBJ2-6, the V gene TRBV28; D might be TRBD1 or TRBD2, each matching 6 bases. V shed 6 bases and J shed 4 bases, with 16 bases lying between them. Germline values: CDR1 MDHEN, CDR2 SYDVKM. CDR3 size: 16 residues.

The V call is TRBV5-1, the J call TRBJ1-4; D might be TRBD1 (5 bases). Germline V gene sequence: CDR1 SGHRS, CDR2 YFSETQ. CDR3 length: 17 amino acids. V lost 3 bases and J 1 base, leaving 16 bases between the germline ends. CDR3 nucleotides: TGCGCCAGCAGCTCCGGTGGGGGGTCGGGAACTAATGAAAAACTGTTTTTT. The encoded protein is CASSSGGGSGTNEKLFF.

The rearrangement uses TRBV9 and TRBJ2-2; D is undetermined. The V end was cut by 1 base, the J end by 5 bases, with 15 bases between. The CDR3 runs to 16 residues. CDR1 is SGDLS and CDR2 is YYNGEE in the germline V gene. The CDR3 spells CASSVPPIPGTGELFF. The CDR3 DNA reads TGTGCCAGCAGCGTACCTCCGATTCCTGGGACCGGGGAGCTGTTTTTT.

This chain connects TRBV5-1 to TRBJ1-6; D remains unclear. Trimming took 0 bases from V and 9 from J, leaving 10 bases between them. Germline CDR1 SGHRS, CDR2 YFSETQ. This CDR3 comprises 14 residues. In DNA, the CDR3 is TGCGCCAGCAGCTTGGGAGAAAGCACTTCACCCCTCCACTTT. Translating it yields CASSLGESTSPLHF. Complete variable domain (other parts from reference TRBV5-1 and TRBJ1-6): KAGVTQTPRYLIKTRGQQVTLSCSPISGHRSVSWYQQTPGQGLQFLFEYFSETQRNKGNFPGRFSGRQFSNSRSEMNVSTLELGDSALYLCASSLGESTSPLHFGNGTRLTVT.

This clone was detected only a few times. This rearrangement joins TRBV11-2 to TRBJ2-5; no definite D call. This CDR3 has 13 residues. Germline-derived CDR1 and CDR2 are SGHAT and FQNNGV. Trimming cost V 5 bases and J 6 bases, with 13 bases left between them. CDR3: CASSTMLAKTQYF. The CDR3 bases are TGTGCCAGCAGCACAATGTTGGCCAAGACCCAGTACTTC.

The chain is built from TRBV7-5 and TRBJ2-3; no check of the table's D call, TRBD2, against the DNA was made. TRBV7-5 is a listed pseudogene. This CDR3 comprises 15 residues. CDR3 sequence: CARSLWTKVCDTQYF. CDR3 coding DNA: TGTGCCAGAAGCTTATGGACTAAGGTTTGCGATACGCAGTATTTT.

The V and J genes are TRBV5-4 and TRBJ1-3; weak D call: TRBD1 (5 bases). CDR1 and CDR2 (germline): SGHNT, YYREEE (reference sequence). V was shortened by 1 base and J by 0 bases, with 8 bases between the two germline ends. The CDR3 length is 15 residues. The CDR3, as DNA: TGTGCCAGCAGCTTGCGGACAAGCTCTGGAAACACCATATATTTT. Residues: CASSLRTSSGNTIYF.

V and J are TRBV28 and TRBJ2-1; the D gene is possibly TRBD1 (5 bases). The CDR3 covers 16 residues. The germline CDR1 and CDR2 sequences are MDHEN and SYDVKM. The V end lost 1 base, the J end lost 5 bases, and 15 bases lay between the germline ends. CDR3 nucleotide sequence: TGTGCCAGCAGTTTATATGGGCAGGGTCGACACAATGAGCAGTTCTTC. This codes for CASSLYGQGRHNEQFF.

V gene TRBV27 combines with J gene TRBJ2-4; D gene unclear. The CDR3 spans 14 residues. V gave up 5 bases and J gave up 1 base, with 9 bases separating them. In germline, CDR1 is MNHEY, CDR2 SMNVEV (reference sequence). CDR3 bases: TGTGCCAGCAGTCCCGGCCGGGCCAAAAACATTCAGTACTTC. It codes for CASSPGRAKNIQYF.